The source of this T cell receptor beta chain is a study of blood T cell repertoires in COVID-19. This CDR3 has 13 residues. Germline values: CDR1 SGDLS, CDR2 YYNGEE. V was clipped by 3 bases and J by 1 base, with 7 bases between them. Methods used by the authors: The assay estimated nucleated cells by amplifying reference gene primers. Produced via immunoSEQ multiplex PCR; TCRdb's table is partial and in-frame only. V, J and clone size reflect that table, while D and trimming were determined from the DNA. In the table there are around 100,000 clones, 75% to 90% of which are singletons. Sequenced input: peripheral blood. The V and J genes are TRBV9 and TRBJ2-5; D is undetermined. This clonotype was sampled from an older woman with acute or convalescent COVID-19. CDR3 protein: CASSGLAQETQYF. CDR3 coding DNA: TGTGCCAGCAGCGGACTGGCCCAAGAGACCCAGTACTTC.